This TCR beta chain was observed in a study of blood T cell repertoires in COVID-19. In the original analysis: How many nucleated cells were present was estimated from reference gene primer amplification. Using immunoSEQ multiplex PCR, the repertoire was profiled, and TCRdb retains in-frame clones only, with some absent. That table supplies the V and J calls and clone size; D and trimming were determined from the DNA. In the table there are under 200,000 clones, roughly 82% of which are singletons. Germline CDR1 reads MNHEY; CDR2 reads SVGAGI. The CDR3 length is 15 residues. V shed 7 bases, J shed 9 bases, and the junction held 9 bases outside the gene matches.

Sequenced material: peripheral blood. The rearrangement links TRBV6-5 to TRBJ2-1; 13 positions agree with TRBD2. The origin of this receptor is a young woman with acute or convalescent COVID-19. This CDR3 reads CASILGLAGVGEQFF. The CDR3, as DNA: TGTGCCAGCATCTTAGGACTAGCGGGAGTAGGTGAGCAGTTCTTC.